This TCR beta chain was documented in a study of STAT3 mutations in large granular lymphocyte leukemia. Findings of the study overall: At least one immunodominant TCR beta clonotype appeared in every T-cell large granular lymphocyte leukemia patient.

The CDR3 loop spans 16 amino acids. Germline CDR1 and CDR2: SGHRS and YFSETQ. The V and J ends lost 0 bases and 2 bases respectively, with 13 bases between them. Points on this clone: Antigen specificity is unknown.

Only in-frame clones appear in the TCRdb table, and some are missing; sequencing was by immunoSEQ multiplex PCR. The table records some 31,000 clones, approximately 86% of them present only once. The sequence was collected from a man aged 55 to 70 with T-cell large granular lymphocyte leukemia. Some clones in this sample may be carry-over from other donors' samples. The specimen sequenced was peripheral blood mononuclear cells. V is TRBV5-1 and J is TRBJ2-3; D may correspond to TRBD1 or TRBD2 (5 bases each). The CDR3 reads CASSLAGAVFTDTQYF. The CDR3 nucleotides are TGCGCCAGCAGCTTGGCCGGGGCGGTCTTCACAGATACGCAGTATTTT. The entire variable domain, with the rest obtained from reference TRBV5-1 and TRBJ2-3, is as follows: KAGVTQTPRYLIKTRGQQVTLSCSPISGHRSVSWYQQTPGQGLQFLFEYFSETQRNKGNFPGRFSGRQFSNSRSEMNVSTLELGDSALYLCASSLAGAVFTDTQYFGPGTRLTVL.